The T cell receptor (beta chain) under discussion was sequenced for a study of identical twins. TCRdb analysed the 5' RACE reads with MiXCR anew, one entry per CDR3 protein. Of 450,000 or so distinct CDR3 sequences in the sample, approximately 15% were seen once. The CDR3 contains 17 residues. V was clipped by 6 bases and J by 6 bases; unmatched bases: 9. Per germline, CDR1 LGHNA and CDR2 YSLEER. This clonotype turned up a few times. This sample was also put to use in a study of yellow fever vaccine responses in identical twins.

The sequence was obtained from a woman between 18 and 29 years old in good health. This rearrangement joins TRBV4-3 to TRBJ2-1, with 15 bases matching TRBD2. Sequencing was performed on CD4+ T cells sorted from blood. The CDR3 sequence is CASSYSLGLAGGNEQFF. CDR3 nucleotides: TGCGCCAGCAGTTATTCCTTGGGACTAGCGGGAGGCAATGAGCAGTTCTTC.